Following are 29 T cell receptor beta chains from one sample sequenced in a study of blood T cell repertoires in COVID-19. The protocol was immunoSEQ multiplex PCR, while the TCRdb copy is restricted to in-frame clones and leaves out a portion. The repertoire holds about 190,000 clones, with 84% as singletons. The sequencing input was PBMCs or T cells enriched from blood (not recorded which). Receptors originate from a woman in her twenties or thirties who had recovered from COVID-19.

The chain has TRBV18 and TRBJ1-5; maybe TRBD1 (5 bases). The ends were cut back, 2 bases at V and 8 bases at J, with 13 bases in the middle. The CDR3 covers 14 residues. Looked up from germline, CDR1 is KGHSH and CDR2 is LQKENI. CDR3 DNA sequence: TGTGCCAGCTCACCATTGACGGGGGAGAAGCCCCAGCATTTT. Protein product: CASSPLTGEKPQHF.

The rearrangement uses TRBV5-1 and TRBJ1-6; D is uncertain. V lost 0 bases to trimming and J lost 4 bases, with 11 bases between them. The CDR3 is made up of 16 amino acids. Germline CDR1 and CDR2: SGHRS and YFSETQ. The CDR3 spells CASSLVDTKYNSPLHF. CDR3 nucleotides: TGCGCCAGCAGCTTGGTCGACACGAAGTATAATTCACCCCTCCACTTT.

The chain recombines TRBV5-1 with TRBJ1-3, with D perhaps matching TRBD1 (5 bases). Trimming pared 5 bases from V and 0 bases from J, leaving 12 bases between. The CDR3 is made up of 15 amino acids. The germline CDR1 and CDR2 sequences are SGHRS and YFSETQ. The CDR3 DNA reads TGCGCCAGCAGACTAACAGGACGCTCTGGAAACACCATATATTTT. As protein: CASRLTGRSGNTIYF.

CDR3 residues: CASTHRDTRGQPQHF. The CDR3 DNA sequence: TGTGCCAGTACCCACCGGGACACCCGGGGTCAGCCCCAGCATTTT. The rearrangement uses TRBV19 and TRBJ1-5; weak D call: TRBD1 (6 bases). CDR1 and CDR2 from the germline V gene are LNHDA and SQIVND (reference sequence). V was shortened by 7 bases and J by 6 bases, with 19 bases between the two germline ends. The CDR3 consists of 15 residues.

This sequence joins TRBV7-2 and TRBJ1-2; 11 bases fit TRBD1. Germline V gene lookup returns CDR1 SGHTA and CDR2 FQGNSA. The CDR3 is 17 residues long. V dropped 1 base and J dropped 7; count of bases not matched to a gene: 11. The CDR3 DNA reads as TGTGCCAGCAGCTTAGGAGGCGGACAGGGGGCGTATGGTGGCTACACCTTC. Translated: CASSLGGGQGAYGGYTF.

The chain has TRBV5-1 and TRBJ2-6, with TRBD2 identical over 9 bases. The germline CDR1 and CDR2 sequences are SGHRS and YFSETQ. This CDR3 region has 17 residues. The J segment lost 1 base and the V segment lost 2 bases, leaving 4 bases of the junction unmatched. The CDR3: CASSLIAGESGANVLTF. DNA for the CDR3: TGCGCCAGCAGCTTAATAGCGGGAGAGTCTGGGGCCAACGTCCTGACTTTC.

The V call is TRBV18, the J call TRBJ1-3; 9 nucleotides match TRBD1. The CDR3 is made up of 18 amino acids. J gave up 0 bases and V 1 base, and 7 bases lay outside the gene matches. Germline CDR1 and CDR2: KGHSH and LQKENI. CDR3 sequence: CASSPQQGAVASGNTIYF. CDR3 nucleotide sequence: TGTGCCAGCTCACCACAACAGGGGGCTGTCGCCTCTGGAAACACCATATATTTT.

The V and J genes are TRBV19 and TRBJ2-6; 9 positions match TRBD1. Trimming took 5 bases from V and 0 from J; bases not matched to a gene: 8. This CDR3 spans 18 amino acids. Germline-derived CDR1 and CDR2 are LNHDA and SQIVND (reference sequence). The CDR3 region is CASSGGTGLGSGANVLTF. CDR3 in DNA: TGTGCCAGTAGTGGAGGGACAGGGCTAGGCTCTGGGGCCAACGTCCTGACTTTC.

V is TRBV5-1 and J is TRBJ2-5; D possibly corresponds to TRBD2 (6 bases). Germline V lookup: CDR1 SGHRS, CDR2 YFSETQ. The CDR3 has 13 residues. V was shortened by 10 bases and J by 1 base, with 14 bases between the two germline ends. The CDR3 nucleotides are TGCGCCTCAAGATCGGGGGTCCAAGAGACCCAGTACTTC. This gives the protein CASRSGVQETQYF.

The rearrangement joins TRBV9 to TRBJ1-2; no clear D gene. Deletions cut 5 bases from V and 6 bases from J, with 8 bases between. Germline lookup yields CDR1 SGDLS and CDR2 YYNGEE. CDR3 length: 11 residues. The CDR3 DNA is TGTGCCAGCAGGGGGAGGGATGGCTACACCTTC. Protein sequence: CASRGRDGYTF.

This clone was seen a few times. The V gene is TRBV7-2, the J gene TRBJ1-3; the D is unclear. CDR3 length: 13 residues. Trimming removed 3 bases from V and 4 bases from J, with 7 bases in between. Germline V CDR1 and CDR2: SGHTA, FQGNSA. The CDR3 loop is CASSFRLGNTIYF. The CDR3 bases are TGTGCCAGCAGCTTCCGGTTGGGAAACACCATATATTTT.

The CDR3 sequence is CASSPWTGGRNEQFF. CDR3 nucleotide sequence: TGTGCCAGCAGTCCTTGGACAGGGGGAAGGAATGAGCAGTTCTTC. The genes are TRBV27 and TRBJ2-1; 10 bases line up with TRBD1. This CDR3 is 15 amino acids long. Germline CDR1 MNHEY, CDR2 SMNVEV (reference sequence). Germline trimming cut 5 bases from V and 7 bases from J; bases unmatched to any gene: 8.

The chain carries TRBV20-1 and TRBJ2-5; TRBD1 is a possible D gene (6 bases). The CDR3 covers 14 residues. Germline CDR1 DFQATT, CDR2 SNEGSKA (reference sequence). Deletions cut 3 bases from V and 4 bases from J, with 15 bases between. In DNA form, the CDR3 reads TGCAGTGCTAGTGAACGTGGGGGCAGAGAGACCCAGTACTTC. Amino acid sequence: CSASERGGRETQYF.

The V call is TRBV19, the J call TRBJ2-7; perhaps TRBD1 as D (6 bases). The CDR3 loop spans 15 amino acids. The V and J ends lost 5 bases and 2 bases respectively, with 16 bases between them. Germline V gene sequence: CDR1 LNHDA, CDR2 SQIVND (reference sequence). The CDR3 spells CASSAFRGTTYEQYF. The CDR3 DNA follows: TGTGCCAGTAGTGCATTCAGGGGAACTACCTACGAGCAGTACTTC. The complete variable domain, with remaining parts taken from reference TRBV19 and TRBJ2-7, reads DGGITQSPKYLFRKEGQNVTLSCEQNLNHDAMYWYRQDPGQGLRLIYYSQIVNDFQKGDIAEGYSVSREKKESFPLTVTSAQKNPTAFYLCASSAFRGTTYEQYFGPGTRLTVT.

The rearrangement joins TRBV11-2 to TRBJ2-2, with TRBD2 matching over 8 bases. The CDR3 sequence is 14 residues long. The V gene's germline CDR1 is SGHAT and CDR2 FQNNGV. The trim removed 5 bases at V and 1 base at J, leaving 0 bases unmatched. CDR3 loop: CASSRGGNTGELFF. CDR3 DNA: TGTGCCAGCAGCCGGGGGGGGAACACCGGGGAGCTGTTTTTT.

The DNA of the CDR3 is TGTGCCAGCAGGTCCCAGATGAACACTGAAGCTTTCTTT. This gives the protein CASRSQMNTEAFF. The genes are TRBV12-3 or TRBV12-4 and TRBJ1-1, with D unresolved. There are 13 residues in the CDR3. V lost 6 bases, J lost 0 bases, and 8 bases lay in between.

V gene TRBV5-1 combines with J gene TRBJ1-2, with D perhaps matching TRBD1 (5 bases). The V gene's germline CDR1 is SGHRS and CDR2 YFSETQ. Trimming stripped 3 bases from V and 2 bases from J, with 11 bases between. This CDR3 spans 14 amino acids. The CDR3 is CASSWEQVNYGYTF. DNA for the CDR3: TGCGCCAGCAGCTGGGAACAGGTGAACTATGGCTACACCTTC. Based on the CDR3 plus reference TRBV5-1 and TRBJ1-2, the full variable domain is KAGVTQTPRYLIKTRGQQVTLSCSPISGHRSVSWYQQTPGQGLQFLFEYFSETQRNKGNFPGRFSGRQFSNSRSEMNVSTLELGDSALYLCASSWEQVNYGYTFGSGTRLTVV.

This chain uses TRBV10-3 with TRBJ1-2; D unclear. CDR1 and CDR2 from the germline V gene are ENHRY and SYGVKD. V was cut by 1 base and J by 1 base, with 7 bases left in between. The CDR3 has 14 amino acids. The CDR3 DNA is TGTGCCATCAGTGAGTTCGGAGTTAACTATGGCTACACCTTC. It is translated as CAISEFGVNYGYTF.

A word on this clone: A read error may produce the germline difference seen at one junction end. The rearrangement links TRBV18 to TRBJ2-2, with D unclear. Per the germline V gene, CDR1 is KGHSH and CDR2 is LQKENI. CDR3 length equals 14 residues. The CDR3 DNA reads as TGTGCCAGCTCTCCACCGGTCCGGACCGGGGAGCTGTTTTTT. Translating gives CASSPPVRTGELFF.

The genes are TRBV20-1 and TRBJ2-7; 8 bases map to TRBD2. Germline CDR1 and CDR2: DFQATT and SNEGSKA (reference sequence). The trim removed 3 bases at V and 6 bases at J, leaving 13 bases unmatched. This CDR3 is built from 15 residues. This chain's CDR3 is CSASSAGGNRGEQYF. The CDR3 coding sequence is TGCAGTGCTAGTTCCGCGGGAGGAAACCGGGGCGAGCAGTACTTC.

The chain is built from TRBV7-8 and TRBJ1-2; 10 bases fit TRBD1. The germline gives CDR1 SGHVS, CDR2 FQNEAQ. J lost 5 bases, V lost 5 bases, and 8 bases had no gene match. The CDR3 covers 15 residues. CDR3 DNA sequence: TGTGCCAGCAGCCGAGACAGGGGGCGAGGTTATGGCTACACCTTC. Residues: CASSRDRGRGYGYTF.

The chain is built from TRBV5-1 and TRBJ1-2, with a tentative D call TRBD1 (5 bases). The V end was cut by 4 bases, the J end by 4 bases, with 11 bases between. The germline V gene encodes CDR1 SGHRS and CDR2 YFSETQ. CDR3 length: 13 residues. The CDR3 DNA sequence: TGCGCCAGCAGCGCGGGGGGGTCCTATGGCTACACCTTC. As protein: CASSAGGSYGYTF.

V gene TRBV7-2 combines with J gene TRBJ2-7, with 13 nucleotides matching TRBD2. The length of the CDR3 is 15 residues. After removal of 5 bases from V and 5 bases from J, the junction contained 6 bases not matched to a gene. Germline values: CDR1 SGHTA, CDR2 FQGNSA. The CDR3 region is CASSQDGLAGDEQYF. The CDR3 nucleotides are TGTGCCAGCAGCCAAGACGGACTAGCGGGAGACGAGCAGTACTTC.

This sequence joins TRBV12-5 and TRBJ2-1, with D maybe TRBD2 (5 bases). V lost 0 bases, J lost 1 base, and 16 bases lay in between. The germline gives CDR1 LGHNT, CDR2 FRNRAP. This CDR3 is built from 18 residues. CDR3 in DNA: TGTGCTAGTGGTTTGGTACCTCTGGGCAGGACTTCCTACAATGAGCAGTTCTTC. It is translated as CASGLVPLGRTSYNEQFF.

The chain combines TRBV19 with TRBJ2-1; 7 bases map to TRBD2. Looked up from germline, CDR1 is LNHDA and CDR2 is SQIVND (reference sequence). V was clipped by 3 bases and J by 4 bases; unmatched bases: 3. This CDR3 has 14 amino acids. The CDR3 DNA follows: TGTGCCAGTAGTATGAGCGGGGTTTACAATGAGCAGTTCTTC. This translates into CASSMSGVYNEQFF.

The V call is TRBV7-2, the J call TRBJ1-1, with D perhaps matching TRBD1 (5 bases). V gave up 3 bases and J gave up 0 bases, with 8 bases separating them. The CDR3 is 14 amino acids. CDR1 and CDR2 (germline): SGHTA, FQGNSA. CDR3 DNA sequence: TGTGCCAGCAGCTTTTTCAGGGTGAACACTGAAGCTTTCTTT. This encodes CASSFFRVNTEAFF.

This chain links TRBV28 with TRBJ1-5; D unresolved. There are 14 residues in the CDR3. Germline CDR1 MDHEN, CDR2 SYDVKM. Between the trimmed V and J ends, which lost 4 bases and 7 bases, there was a span of 14 bases. CDR3 DNA: TGTGCCAGCAGTTCCTTTTGGGGAGGGCAGCCCCAGCATTTT. This translates into CASSSFWGGQPQHF.

The chain recombines TRBV6-5 with TRBJ1-2, with 8 positions matching TRBD1. Germline loops: CDR1 MNHEY, CDR2 SVGAGI. The CDR3 has 14 residues. The trim removed 3 bases at V and 8 bases at J, leaving 8 bases unmatched. CDR3 DNA sequence: TGTGCCAGCAGTTATCCCGGACAGGGTGGGGGCTACACCTTC. Translating gives CASSYPGQGGGYTF.

The chain couples TRBV2 to TRBJ1-5; possible D gene TRBD1, 6 bases. V was shortened by 6 bases and J by 5 bases, with 14 bases between the two germline ends. Germline V lookup: CDR1 SNHLY, CDR2 FYNNEI. This CDR3 has 14 amino acids. This CDR3 reads CASSEGGGYQPQHF. The DNA for the CDR3 is TGTGCCAGCAGCGAGGGGGGGGGTTATCAGCCCCAGCATTTT.